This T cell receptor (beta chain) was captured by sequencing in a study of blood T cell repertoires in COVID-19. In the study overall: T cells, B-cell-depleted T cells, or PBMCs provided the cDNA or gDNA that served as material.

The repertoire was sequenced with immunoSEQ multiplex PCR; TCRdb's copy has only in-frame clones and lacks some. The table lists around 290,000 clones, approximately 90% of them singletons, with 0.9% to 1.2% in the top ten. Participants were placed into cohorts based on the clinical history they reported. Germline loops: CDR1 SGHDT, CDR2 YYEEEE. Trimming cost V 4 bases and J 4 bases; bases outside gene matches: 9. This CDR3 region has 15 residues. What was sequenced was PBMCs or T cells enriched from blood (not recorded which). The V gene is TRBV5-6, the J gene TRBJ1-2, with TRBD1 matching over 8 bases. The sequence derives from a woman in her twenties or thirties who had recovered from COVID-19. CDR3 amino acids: CASSIQGEGSYGYTF. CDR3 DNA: TGTGCCAGCAGCATACAGGGGGAAGGATCCTATGGCTACACCTTC.